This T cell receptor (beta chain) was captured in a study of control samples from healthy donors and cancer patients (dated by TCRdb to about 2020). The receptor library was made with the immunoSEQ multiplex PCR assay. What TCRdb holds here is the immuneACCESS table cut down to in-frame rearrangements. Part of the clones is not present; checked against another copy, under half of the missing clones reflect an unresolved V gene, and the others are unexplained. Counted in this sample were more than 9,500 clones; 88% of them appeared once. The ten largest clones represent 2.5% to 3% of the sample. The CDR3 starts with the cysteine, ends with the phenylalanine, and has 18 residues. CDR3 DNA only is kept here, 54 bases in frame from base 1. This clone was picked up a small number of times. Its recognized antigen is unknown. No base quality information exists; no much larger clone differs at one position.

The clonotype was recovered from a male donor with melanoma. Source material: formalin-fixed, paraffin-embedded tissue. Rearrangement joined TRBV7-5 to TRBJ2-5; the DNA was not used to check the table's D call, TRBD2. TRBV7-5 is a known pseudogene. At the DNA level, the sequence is TGTGCCAGAAGCTGTGGGACTTCGCAAAGGGCCTTCCAAGAGACCCAGTACTTC. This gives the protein CARSCGTSQRAFQETQYF.